The present T cell receptor beta chain was sequenced within a study of cytomegalovirus exposure and HLA in healthy donors. V was shortened by 1 base and J by 3 bases, with 13 bases between the two germline ends. Germline V CDR1 and CDR2: MNHEY, SMNVEV (reference sequence). This CDR3 has 15 amino acids. Both 60 Vbeta primers and 13 Jbeta primers went into the PCR. Only in-frame clones appear in the TCRdb table, and some are missing; sequencing was by immunoSEQ multiplex PCR. This table has some 90,000 clones, approximately 78% appearing once. The specimen was PBMCs. The receptor was derived from a male donor in good health and CMV-seropositive. V usage is TRBV27 and J usage is TRBJ2-7; tentatively, D is TRBD1 (6 bases). This CDR3 reads CASSLFGTKIYEQYF. DNA of the CDR3: TGTGCCAGCAGTTTATTCGGGACAAAAATCTACGAGCAGTACTTC.